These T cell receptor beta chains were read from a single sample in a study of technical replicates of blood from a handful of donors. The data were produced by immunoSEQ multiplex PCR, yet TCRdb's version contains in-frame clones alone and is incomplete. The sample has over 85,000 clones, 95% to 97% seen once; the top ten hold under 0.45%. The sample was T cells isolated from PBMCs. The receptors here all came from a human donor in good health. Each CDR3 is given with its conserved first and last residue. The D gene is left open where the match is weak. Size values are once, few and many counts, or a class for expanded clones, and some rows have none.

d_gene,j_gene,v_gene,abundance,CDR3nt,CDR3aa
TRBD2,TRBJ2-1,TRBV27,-,TGTGCCAGCAGTCAATCGGGGGGGTGGCCCTACAATGAGCAGTTCTTC,CASSQSGGWPYNEQFF
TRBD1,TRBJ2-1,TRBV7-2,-,TGTGCCAGCAGCTTAATGGGACAGGGACCGTACAATGAGCAGTTCTTC,CASSLMGQGPYNEQFF
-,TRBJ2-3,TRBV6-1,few,TGTGCCAGCAGAGCCTTTACTACGGATACGCAGTATTTT,CASRAFTTDTQYF
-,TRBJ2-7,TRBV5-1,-,TGCGCCAGCAGGACCGAGGGTGACCACGAGCAGTACTTC,CASRTEGDHEQYF
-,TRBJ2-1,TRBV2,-,TGTGCCAGCTACATCCCATACAATGAGCAGTTCTTC,CASYIPYNEQFF
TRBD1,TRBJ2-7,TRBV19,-,TGTGCCAGTAGTCCCGACAGGGAATACGAGCAGTACTTC,CASSPDREYEQYF
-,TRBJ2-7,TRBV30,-,TGTGCCTGGAGTGCTGGACAGACCTACGAGCAGTACTTC,CAWSAGQTYEQYF
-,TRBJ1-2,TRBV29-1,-,TGCAGCGTTGATTCGGGAGGTAGAGATGGCTACACCTTC,CSVDSGGRDGYTF
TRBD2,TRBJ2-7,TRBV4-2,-,TGTGCCAGCAGCCAAGAACGGGGGAGGGCCGAGTACTTC,CASSQERGRAEYF
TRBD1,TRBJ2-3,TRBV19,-,TGTGCCAGTAGTATTGGGGGACAGGGCTCAGATACGCAGTATTTT,CASSIGGQGSDTQYF
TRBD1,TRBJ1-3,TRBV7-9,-,TGTGCCAGCAGCCCCAGCGACAGGGGCCGGGTATGGGGAAACACCATATATTTT,CASSPSDRGRVWGNTIYF
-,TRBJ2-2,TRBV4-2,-,TGTGCCAGCAGCCAAGCGGACTTAAACACCGGGGAGCTGTTTTTT,CASSQADLNTGELFF
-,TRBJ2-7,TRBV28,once,TGTGCCAGCAGTTCGTTGGGGCAGGGCGTCTACGAGCAGTACTTC,CASSSLGQGVYEQYF
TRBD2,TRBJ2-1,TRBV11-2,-,TGTGCCAGCAGCGGCAGACTAGCGGGATTATTTAATGAGCAGTTCTTC,CASSGRLAGLFNEQFF
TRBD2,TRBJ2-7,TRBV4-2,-,TGTGCCAGCAGCCATGTAGCGGGTCTCTACGAGCAGTACTTC,CASSHVAGLYEQYF
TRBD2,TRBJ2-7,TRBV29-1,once,TGCAGCGTTAGACTAGCGGGAGGTATACTCTCCTACGAGCAGTACTTC,CSVRLAGGILSYEQYF
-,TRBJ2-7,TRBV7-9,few,TGTGCCAGCAGCTTAGCGGGGGGAACCTACGAGCAGTACTTC,CASSLAGGTYEQYF
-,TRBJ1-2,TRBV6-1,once,TGTGCCAGCTCGCTATCGAAGTATGGCTACACCTTC,CASSLSKYGYTF
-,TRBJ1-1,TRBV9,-,TGTGCCAGCAGCGTAGTGTCGACTTTTGACACTGAAGCTTTCTTT,CASSVVSTFDTEAFF
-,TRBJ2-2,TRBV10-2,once,TGCGCCAGCAGTGAAGATGCTAGCTCCGGGGAGCTGTTTTTT,CASSEDASSGELFF
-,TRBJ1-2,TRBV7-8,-,TGTGCCAGCAGCTTAGGTGCTACGCCTAACTATGGCTACACCTTC,CASSLGATPNYGYTF
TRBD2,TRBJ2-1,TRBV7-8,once,TGTGCCAGCAGCACCGGGACTAGCTCCTACAATGAGCAGTTCTTC,CASSTGTSSYNEQFF
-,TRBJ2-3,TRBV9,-,TGTGCCAGCAGCGTACTTCACGGGAGTACAGATACGCAGTATTTT,CASSVLHGSTDTQYF
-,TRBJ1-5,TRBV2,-,TGTGCCAGCAGTGTTACACGTCAGGGTAATACCCAGCCCCAGCATTTT,CASSVTRQGNTQPQHF
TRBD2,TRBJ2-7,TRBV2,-,TGTGCCAGCAGTGAATACTGGGGCGGGAGCTACGAGCAGTACTTC,CASSEYWGGSYEQYF
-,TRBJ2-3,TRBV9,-,TGTGCCAGCAGCTTCCGTCAGGGGCAGGGGCTTAACACAGATACGCAGTATTTT,CASSFRQGQGLNTDTQYF
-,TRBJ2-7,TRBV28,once,TGTGCCAGCAGTTTCCCAGGGGCCTACGAGCAGTACTTC,CASSFPGAYEQYF
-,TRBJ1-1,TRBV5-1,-,TGCGCCAGCAGCTTAGGACAGCCTAACACTGAAGCTTTCTTT,CASSLGQPNTEAFF
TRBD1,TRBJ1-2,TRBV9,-,TGTGCCAGCAGCGTCTCCGGGACAGGGGGCCGGTATGGCTACACCTTC,CASSVSGTGGRYGYTF
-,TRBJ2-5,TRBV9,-,TGTGCCAGCAGCGTAAGCGGAGGCCCACAAGAGACCCAGTACTTC,CASSVSGGPQETQYF
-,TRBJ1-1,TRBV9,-,TGTGCCAGCAGCGTAGGGGCGCTGAACACTGAAGCTTTCTTT,CASSVGALNTEAFF
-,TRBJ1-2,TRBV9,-,TGTGCCAGCAGCGAAGGGTCAACTAGCTATGGCTACACCTTC,CASSEGSTSYGYTF
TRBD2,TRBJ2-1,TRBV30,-,TGTGCCTGGGGTCACCTAGCGGGAGGGCCGAATGAGCAGTTCTTC,CAWGHLAGGPNEQFF
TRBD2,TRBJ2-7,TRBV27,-,TGTGCCAGCACCGGAGGTACTAGCGCCGCCTACGAGCAGTACTTC,CASTGGTSAAYEQYF
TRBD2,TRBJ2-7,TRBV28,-,TGTGCCAGCAGTCAGCCTAGCGGGACACCCTACGAGCAGTACTTC,CASSQPSGTPYEQYF
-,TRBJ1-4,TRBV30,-,TGTGCCTGGGAGAGGGAGTTCACTAATGAAAAACTGTTTTTT,CAWEREFTNEKLFF
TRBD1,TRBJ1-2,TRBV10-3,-,TGTGCCATCAGTGAGTTTCCGACGGACAGGGGAGGGGATGGCTACACCTTC,CAISEFPTDRGGDGYTF
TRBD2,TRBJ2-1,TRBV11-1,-,TGTGCCAGCAGCTTTGAATTCAGGGCTAGCGGGACGGACGTTGAGCAGTTCTTC,CASSFEFRASGTDVEQFF
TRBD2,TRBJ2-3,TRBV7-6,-,TGTGCCAGGACCTACCTTATAGCGGGAGCGGGAGATACGCAGTATTTT,CARTYLIAGAGDTQYF
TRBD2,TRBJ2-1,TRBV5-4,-,TGTGCCAGCCTCGCGGGAGGGCCGAGCTCCTACAATGAGCAGTTCTTC,CASLAGGPSSYNEQFF
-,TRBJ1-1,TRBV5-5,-,TGTGCCAGCAGCCCCTTAGGGGCCGTGAACACTGAAGCTTTCTTT,CASSPLGAVNTEAFF
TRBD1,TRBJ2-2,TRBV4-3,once,TGCGCCAGCAGCCAAGAAGAAGGGAGGACAGGGGGGAGGGGGGAGCTGTTTTTT,CASSQEEGRTGGRGELFF
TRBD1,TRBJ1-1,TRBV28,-,TGTGCCAGCAGTTTAACAGGGGAGATCCGTGAAGCTTTCTTT,CASSLTGEIREAFF
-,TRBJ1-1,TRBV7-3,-,TGTGCCAGCAGCCCAACAGGGCGGAACACTGAAGCTTTCTTT,CASSPTGRNTEAFF
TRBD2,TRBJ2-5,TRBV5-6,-,TGTGCCAGCAGCCTGCGGACGGCGGGAGGAGAGACCCAGTACTTC,CASSLRTAGGETQYF
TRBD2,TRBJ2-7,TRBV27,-,TGTGCCAGCAGTCCCGGGAGGACCTACGAGCAGTACTTC,CASSPGRTYEQYF
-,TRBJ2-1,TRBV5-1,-,TGCGCCAGCAGCTTATATCTGAGGGAGGGGGGTGAGCAGTTCTTC,CASSLYLREGGEQFF
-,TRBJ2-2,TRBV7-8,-,TGTGCCAGCTCAAGGACTTCCGGGGAGCTGTTTTTT,CASSRTSGELFF
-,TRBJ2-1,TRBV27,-,TGTGCCAGCAGTTTAAGTATGCGAGAGGCCTACAATGAGCAGTTCTTC,CASSLSMREAYNEQFF
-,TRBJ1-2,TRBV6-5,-,TGTGCCAGCAGCCTCTACAAGACTGCTAACTATGGCTACACCTTC,CASSLYKTANYGYTF
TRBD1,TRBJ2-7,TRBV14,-,TGTGCCAGCAGCCCGCCGGGACAGGTCTACGAGCAGTACTTC,CASSPPGQVYEQYF
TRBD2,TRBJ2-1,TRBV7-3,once,TGTGCCAGCAGCTACCTGACTAGCGGGGGCATCAATGAGCAGTTCTTC,CASSYLTSGGINEQFF
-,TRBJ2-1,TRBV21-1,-,TGTGCCAGCAGCAAAGGAGAAGTTTCGCAGTTCTTC,CASSKGEVSQFF